The entry below gives a single T cell receptor (beta chain) sequence along with its context. These data come from a study of blood T cell repertoires in COVID-19. Trimming removed 0 bases from V and 5 bases from J, with 8 bases in between. The germline V gene encodes CDR1 SGHKS and CDR2 YYEKEE (reference sequence). CDR3 size: 13 residues. Sequenced by immunoSEQ multiplex PCR; TCRdb stores in-frame clones only, minus some. The sample has under 300,000 clones; around four fifths are singletons. The sequence came from a man aged 60 to 69 who had recovered from COVID-19. The chain links TRBV5-5 to TRBJ1-1; no clear D. Sequencing was carried out using peripheral blood. The CDR3 DNA sequence: TGTGCCAGCAGCTTGGTCGGAGAGACTGAAGCTTTCTTT. It is translated as CASSLVGETEAFF.